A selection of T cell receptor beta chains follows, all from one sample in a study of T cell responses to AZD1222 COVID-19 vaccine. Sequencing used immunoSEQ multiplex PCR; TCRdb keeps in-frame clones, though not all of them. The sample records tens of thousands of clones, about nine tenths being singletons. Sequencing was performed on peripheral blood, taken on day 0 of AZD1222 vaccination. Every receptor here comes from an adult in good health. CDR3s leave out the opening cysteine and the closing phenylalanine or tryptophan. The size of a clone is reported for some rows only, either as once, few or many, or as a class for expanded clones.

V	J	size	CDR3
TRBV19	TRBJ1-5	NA	ASSKQGSNQPQH
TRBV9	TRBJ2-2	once	ASSALPAGAINTGELF
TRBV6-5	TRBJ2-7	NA	ASRPGTGIFYEQY
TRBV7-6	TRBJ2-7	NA	ASSLGLGAGDYEQY
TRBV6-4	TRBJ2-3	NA	ASSSGTSSTDTQY
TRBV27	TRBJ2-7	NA	ASSPSSGIRTYEQY
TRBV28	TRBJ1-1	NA	ASRRWTGGGSSMNTEAF
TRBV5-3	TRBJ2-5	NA	ARITDCPEFQTQY
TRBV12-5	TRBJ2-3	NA	ASGSFSGTDTQY
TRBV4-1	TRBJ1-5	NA	ASSQDPDSYSNQPQH
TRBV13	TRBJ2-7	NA	ASSQYRPHYEQY
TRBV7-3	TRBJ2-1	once	ASSQMGLASRSYNEQF
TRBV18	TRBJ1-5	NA	ASSPRGTGVGNQPQH
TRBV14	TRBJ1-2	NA	ASSLSGYGYT
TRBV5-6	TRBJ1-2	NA	ASSGTNYGYT
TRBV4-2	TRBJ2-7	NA	ASSQDQSGGSSYEQY